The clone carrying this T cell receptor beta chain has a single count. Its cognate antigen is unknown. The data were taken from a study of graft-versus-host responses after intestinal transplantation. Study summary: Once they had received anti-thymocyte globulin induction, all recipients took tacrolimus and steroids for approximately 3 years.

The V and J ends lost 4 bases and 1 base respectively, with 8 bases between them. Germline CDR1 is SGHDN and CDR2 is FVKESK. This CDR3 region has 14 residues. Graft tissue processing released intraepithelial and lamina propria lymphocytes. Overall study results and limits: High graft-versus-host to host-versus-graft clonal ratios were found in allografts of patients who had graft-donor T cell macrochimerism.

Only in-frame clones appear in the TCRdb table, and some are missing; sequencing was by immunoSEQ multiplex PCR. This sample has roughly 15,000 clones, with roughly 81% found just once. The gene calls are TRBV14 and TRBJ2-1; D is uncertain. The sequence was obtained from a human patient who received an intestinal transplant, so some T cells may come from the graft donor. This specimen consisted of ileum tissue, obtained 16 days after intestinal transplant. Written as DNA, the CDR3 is TGTGCCAGCAGCCTTCGTAGTTCCTACAATGAGCAGTTCTTC. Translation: CASSLRSSYNEQFF.